Given below is one T cell receptor (beta chain) in context. CD8+ and CD4+ T cells taken from blood had their TCR beta sequenced. The healthy controls were matched to patients by age and sex. Negative isolation was used for CD8+ and CD4+ T cells and FACS enrichment for TEMRA cells. The source of the sample is a study of CD8 T cells in Susac syndrome. When the RNA was reverse transcribed, random hexamers were used with an input of about 0.5 to 1 ug. TCR beta CDR3 was amplified by immunoSEQ multiplex PCR. This amplification extended across 54 Vbeta and 13 Jbeta segments. MiXCR was run by TCRdb on the immunoSEQ multiplex PCR reads, yielding one entry per CDR3 protein. The table records approximately 190,000 distinct CDR3 sequences, under 95% of them present only once. V was shortened by 5 bases and J by 2 bases, with 30 bases between the two germline ends. The CDR3 loop spans 20 amino acids. Per the germline V gene, CDR1 is LGHDT and CDR2 is YNNKEL (reference sequence).

This TCR came from a human donor in good health. V gene TRBV3-1 combines with J gene TRBJ1-2; D remains ambiguous. Sequencing was done on a sample of CD4+ T cells from PBMCs. The CDR3 DNA follows: TGTGCCAGCAGCTCAATCCCCGTACACCAACGAGGAGGTAAAAACTATGGCTACACCTTC. Translating gives CASSSIPVHQRGGKNYGYTF.